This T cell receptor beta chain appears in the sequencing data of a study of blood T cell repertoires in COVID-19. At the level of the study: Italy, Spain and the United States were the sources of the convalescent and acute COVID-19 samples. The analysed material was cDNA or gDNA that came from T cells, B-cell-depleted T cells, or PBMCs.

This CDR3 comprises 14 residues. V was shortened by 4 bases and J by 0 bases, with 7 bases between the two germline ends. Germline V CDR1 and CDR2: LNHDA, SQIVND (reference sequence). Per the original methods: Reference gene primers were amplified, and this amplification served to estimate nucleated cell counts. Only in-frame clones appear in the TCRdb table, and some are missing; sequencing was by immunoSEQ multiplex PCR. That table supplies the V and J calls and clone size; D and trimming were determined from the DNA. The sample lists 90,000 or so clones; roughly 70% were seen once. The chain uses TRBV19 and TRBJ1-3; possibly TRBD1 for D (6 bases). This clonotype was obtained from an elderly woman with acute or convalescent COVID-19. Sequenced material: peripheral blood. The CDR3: CASSNRASGNTIYF. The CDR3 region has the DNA TGTGCCAGTAGTAACAGGGCCTCTGGAAACACCATATATTTT.